The 28 T cell receptor beta chains reported below all come from one sample, sequenced in a study of HIV-infected children after antiretroviral therapy interruption. A 3' RACE protocol on RNA, with unique molecular identifiers, produced the TCR library. TCRdb re-analysed the 3' RACE reads in MiXCR, keeping a single row per CDR3 protein. Of 70,000 to 90,000 distinct CDR3 sequences in the sample, roughly 6.4% were seen once. Treatment reported: PENTA 11 planned treatment interruption arm or continuous ART arm. The sequencing used CD45RA+ CD4+ T cells from PBMCs, pooled from several time points, collected from a donor given antiretroviral therapy, either interrupted or continuous. Subset indicated: naive CD4+ CD45RA+ CD45RO- T cells. The source of these receptors is a pool of human donors with HIV.

The CDR3 DNA reads TGTGCCAGCAGCCTTGCCGCACAGGGCGAATTGGAGCAGTACTTC. Amino acids: CASSLAAQGELEQYF. The J gene is TRBJ2-7, the V gene TRBV9; perhaps TRBD1 as D (6 bases). The CDR3 has 15 residues. Trimming shortened V by 4 bases and J by 7 bases, and 21 bases separated the two germline ends. Germline V gene data show CDR1 as SGDLS and CDR2 as YYNGEE. Filled out from reference TRBV9 and TRBJ2-7, the complete variable domain reads DSGVTQTPKHLITATGQRVTLRCSPRSGDLSVYWYQQSLDQGLQFLIQYYNGEERAKGNILERFSAQQFPDLHSELNLSSLELGDSALYFCASSLAAQGELEQYFGPGTRLTVT.

This clonotype was picked up many times. The chain is built from TRBV12-3 or TRBV12-4 and TRBJ1-1, with D hard to call. Deletions cut 3 bases from V and 8 bases from J, with 16 bases between. The CDR3 covers 14 residues. The CDR3 region has the DNA TGTGCCAGCAGTTTGGGTGGGGTATCAAGAGAAGCTTTCTTT. Its translation is CASSLGGVSREAFF.

This clonotype was seen at least ten times. The chain recombines TRBV7-8 with TRBJ2-5, with TRBD1 matching over 9 bases. Trimming cost V 2 bases and J 13 bases; bases outside gene matches: 14. The CDR3 consists of 15 residues. Germline loops: CDR1 SGHVS, CDR2 FQNEAQ. CDR3 amino acids: CASSLIGTGLQVRYF. CDR3 nucleotide sequence: TGTGCCAGCAGCTTAATCGGGACAGGGTTACAAGTTCGGTACTTC.

This clonotype was found many times. J is TRBJ2-3 and V is TRBV6-5; no clear D. The V gene lost 6 bases and the J gene lost 2 bases, with 9 bases spanning the gap. This CDR3 is 13 amino acids long. Germline V gene sequence: CDR1 MNHEY, CDR2 SVGAGI. The CDR3 region has the DNA TGTGCCAGCAGCTGGCGGTACACAGATACGCAGTATTTT. Amino acids: CASSWRYTDTQYF.

This clonotype was counted ten times or more. The chain joins TRBV2 to TRBJ2-2; TRBD1 agrees at 9 bases. The junction had 14 bases not matched to a gene; V was cut back by 11 bases and J by 7 bases. Germline CDR1 SNHLY, CDR2 FYNNEI. This CDR3 region has 15 residues. In DNA form, the CDR3 reads TGTGCCCGCCAGGGACAGGGTGGTTCGAGCGGGGAGCTGTTTTTT. Its protein product is CARQGQGGSSGELFF.

There are many counts of this clonotype. The chain combines TRBV7-2 with TRBJ1-2, with D possibly TRBD1 on 5 matching bases. Germline CDR1 is SGHTA and CDR2 is FQGNSA. The CDR3 runs to 13 residues. V was clipped by 2 bases and J by 7 bases, with 11 bases between them. CDR3 loop: CASSLPDGGGYTF. In nucleotides, the CDR3 is TGTGCCAGCAGCTTACCGGACGGGGGTGGCTACACCTTC.

This clonotype was detected a few times. The V call is TRBV20-1, the J call TRBJ1-5; D is undetermined. The V end lost 3 bases, the J end lost 4 bases, and 13 bases lay between the germline ends. Per the germline V gene, CDR1 is DFQATT and CDR2 is SNEGSKA (reference sequence). CDR3 length: 14 residues. The CDR3 reads CSASSGLKNQPQHF. DNA for the CDR3: TGCAGTGCTAGTTCCGGGTTGAAAAATCAGCCCCAGCATTTT.

This clonotype occurred many times. The chain couples TRBV18 to TRBJ2-7; 9 bases fit TRBD2. Germline lookup yields CDR1 KGHSH and CDR2 LQKENI. The CDR3 covers 15 residues. V lost 3 bases to trimming and J lost 2 bases; unmatched junction nucleotides: 5. The CDR3 coding sequence is TGTGCCAGCTCACCCGGGACTAGCCTGCCCTACGAGCAGTACTTC. Translated, it gives CASSPGTSLPYEQYF. Full variable domain (missing parts from reference TRBV18 and TRBJ2-7): NAGVMQNPRHLVRRRGQEARLRCSPMKGHSHVYWYRQLPEEGLKFMVYLQKENIIDESGMPKERFSAEFPKEGPSILRIQQVVRGDSAAYFCASSPGTSLPYEQYFGPGTRLTVT.

This clonotype was counted many times. The chain carries TRBV5-1 and TRBJ2-7; either TRBD1 or TRBD2 may fit D (6 bases each). Trimming cost V 5 bases and J 2 bases, with 14 bases left between them. Germline CDR1 is SGHRS and CDR2 is YFSETQ. This CDR3 is built from 14 residues. The chain's CDR3 is CASRRDTRTYEQYF. The CDR3 region has the DNA TGCGCCAGCAGGCGGGACACTAGGACCTACGAGCAGTACTTC.

This clonotype came up many times. The chain recombines TRBV29-1 with TRBJ1-2; D unclear. V shed 0 bases and J shed 2 bases, with 7 bases lying between them. Germline V lookup: CDR1 SQVTM, CDR2 ANQGSEA. The CDR3 runs to 13 residues. The CDR3 DNA reads TGCAGCGTTGAAGAGGGCAGGAACTATGGCTACACCTTC. Its protein is CSVEEGRNYGYTF.

This clonotype was recorded at least ten times. A junction end diverges from the germline sequence, so it may reflect a read error. This rearrangement joins TRBV9 to TRBJ1-1; a possible D gene is TRBD1 (6 bases). The CDR3 sequence is 15 residues long. Germline V gives CDR1 SGDLS, CDR2 YYNGEE. In nucleotides, the CDR3 is TGTGCTAGCAGCCCACTGGACAGTACTCTCACTGAAGCTTTCTTT. Its translation: CASSPLDSTLTEAFF. Looking up the rest from reference TRBV9 and TRBJ1-1 gives the full variable domain: DSGVTQTPKHLITATGQRVTLRCSPRSGDLSVYWYQQSLDQGLQFLIQYYNGEERAKGNILERFSAQQFPDLHSELNLSSLELGDSALYFCASSPLDSTLTEAFFGQGTRLTVV.

This clonotype was recorded at least ten times. The chain has TRBV19 and TRBJ1-1, with D possibly TRBD1 on 6 matching bases. The V gene's germline CDR1 is LNHDA and CDR2 SQIVND (reference sequence). CDR3 length: 14 amino acids. V dropped 1 base and J dropped 5 bases, with 11 bases sitting between them. The CDR3 region is CASSIVRGKTEAFF. The CDR3 DNA reads TGTGCCAGTAGTATAGTTAGGGGGAAGACTGAAGCTTTCTTT.

This clonotype was observed a handful of times. The chain recombines TRBV28 with TRBJ1-3; TRBD1 might be the D (6 bases). The V gene lost 6 bases and the J gene lost 2 bases, with 8 bases spanning the gap. The germline gives CDR1 MDHEN, CDR2 SYDVKM. CDR3 length: 13 residues. The CDR3 region is CASRGTTGNTIYF. DNA of the CDR3: TGTGCCAGCAGAGGGACAACTGGAAACACCATATATTTT.

This clonotype was seen only a few times. The chain's CDR3 is CASSEGQGRMGYTF. Written as DNA, the CDR3 is TGTGCCAGCAGTGAGGGACAGGGAAGGATGGGCTACACCTTC. The V gene is TRBV6-1, the J gene TRBJ1-2, with 9 bases identical to TRBD1. V trimming: 3 bases; J trimming: 8 bases; junction bases outside the gene matches: 7. The CDR3 consists of 14 residues. Germline V gene lookup returns CDR1 MNHNS and CDR2 SASEGT.

This clonotype appeared a few times. The V call is TRBV7-9, the J call TRBJ1-6; the D is unclear. The CDR3 runs 13 residues. V dropped 5 bases and J dropped 14 bases, with 16 bases sitting between them. Germline V gene lookup returns CDR1 SEHNR and CDR2 FQNEAQ (reference sequence). CDR3 sequence (DNA): TGTGCCAGCAGCCGGACGGGTGAGGTGGCCCTCCACTTT. It yields the protein CASSRTGEVALHF. Full variable domain (remainder filled in from reference TRBV7-9 and TRBJ1-6): DTGVSQNPRHKITKRGQNVTFRCDPISEHNRLYWYRQTLGQGPEFLTYFQNEAQLEKSRLLSDRFSAERPKGSFSTLEIQRTEQGDSAMYLCASSRTGEVALHFGNGTRLTVT.

The V call is TRBV11-2, the J call TRBJ2-3; unclear D gene. Germline lookup yields CDR1 SGHAT and CDR2 FQNNGV. The CDR3 sequence is 15 residues long. V dropped 6 bases and J dropped 4 bases, with 17 bases sitting between them. The CDR3 DNA is TGTGCCAGCAGAACTTTAGAAGGCACGGCAGATACGCAGTATTTT. It specifies CASRTLEGTADTQYF.

The rearrangement links TRBV20-1 to TRBJ2-3; TRBD1 matches 8 bases. The CDR3 contains 19 residues. Per germline, CDR1 DFQATT and CDR2 SNEGSKA (reference sequence). V trimming: 5 bases; J trimming: 5 bases; junction bases outside the gene matches: 24. CDR3 protein: CSAVNDRGRQRALVDTQYF. DNA for the CDR3: TGCAGTGCTGTCAACGACAGGGGTCGGCAGCGGGCACTAGTAGATACGCAGTATTTT.

This clonotype was detected many times. The junction shows a germline mismatch at one end, possibly a read error. The rearrangement links TRBV20-1 to TRBJ2-1; 7 bases map to TRBD1. This CDR3 has 16 residues. Germline loops: CDR1 DFQATT, CDR2 SNEGSKA (reference sequence). CDR3 sequence (DNA): TGCAGTGCCAGAGGGACAGCCGGCAACTCCTACAATGAGCAGTTCTTC. It codes for CSARGTAGNSYNEQFF.

This clonotype came up many times. The chain combines TRBV7-9 with TRBJ2-7; D not certain. V lost 1 base and J 0 bases, leaving 4 bases between the germline ends. This CDR3 is 13 amino acids long. The V gene's germline CDR1 is SEHNR and CDR2 FQNEAQ (reference sequence). Here the CDR3 DNA reads TGTGCCAGCAGCTTAGTTGACTCCTACGAGCAGTACTTC. As protein: CASSLVDSYEQYF.

For this clonotype: One end of the junction is discordant with germline, which a read error may explain. J is TRBJ1-2 and V is TRBV29-1; D not certain. The CDR3 consists of 11 residues. Germline V gene lookup returns CDR1 SQVTM and CDR2 ANQGSEA. The CDR3 here is CGVVPGDGYTF. In DNA form, the CDR3 reads TGCGGCGTTGTCCCTGGGGATGGCTACACCTTC.

This clonotype was seen a few times. At one boundary the junction diverges from the germline segment, which might be a read error. This sequence joins TRBV4-2 and TRBJ2-5, with no clear D. Per the germline V gene, CDR1 is LGHNA and CDR2 is YNFKEQ. This CDR3 is built from 15 residues. This CDR3 reads CASSQDEVNQDTQYF. Here the CDR3 DNA reads TGTGCCAGCAGCCAAGATGAGGTTAACCAAGACACCCAGTACTTT.

This clonotype has ten or more counts. The chain joins TRBV28 to TRBJ1-1; D uncertain. Germline lookup yields CDR1 MDHEN and CDR2 SYDVKM. The V and J ends lost 6 bases and 0 bases respectively, with 17 bases between them. This CDR3 spans 16 amino acids. The CDR3 is CASSWLTGRLNTEAFF. The CDR3 nucleotides are TGTGCCAGCAGCTGGCTTACGGGCCGACTGAACACTGAAGCTTTCTTT. The full variable domain, in which reference TRBV28 and TRBJ1-1 provide the parts outside the CDR3, is DVKVTQSSRYLVKRTGEKVFLECVQDMDHENMFWYRQDPGLGLRLIYFSYDVKMKEKGDIPEGYSVSREKKERFSLILESASTNQTSMYLCASSWLTGRLNTEAFFGQGTRLTVV.

This clonotype was observed at least ten times. The chain joins TRBV11-2 to TRBJ2-3; D is possibly TRBD1 or TRBD2 (7 bases each). The V and J ends lost 4 bases and 0 bases respectively, with 11 bases between them. CDR3 length: 15 amino acids. Germline V gene data show CDR1 as SGHAT and CDR2 as FQNNGV. The CDR3 is CASSSGGVSTDTQYF. As DNA, the CDR3 is TGTGCCAGCAGCTCAGGGGGGGTTAGCACAGATACGCAGTATTTT.

This clonotype appeared many times. The chain combines TRBV5-6 with TRBJ2-7, with TRBD2 matching over 7 bases. CDR1 and CDR2 (germline): SGHDT, YYEEEE. The CDR3 runs to 15 residues. V shed 4 bases and J 0 bases; nucleotides not matched to a gene: 7. The CDR3 nucleotides are TGTGCCAGCAGCCGCACGGGGGGTATCTCCTACGAGCAGTACTTC. Encoded protein: CASSRTGGISYEQYF.

This clonotype was recorded at least ten times. The chain links TRBV19 to TRBJ2-5; 11 bases map to TRBD2. The CDR3 extends over 15 amino acids. V shed 7 bases, J shed 5 bases, and the junction held 9 bases outside the gene matches. The germline V gene encodes CDR1 LNHDA and CDR2 SQIVND (reference sequence). The CDR3 loop is CASTSGTSGFETQYF. CDR3 in DNA: TGTGCCAGTACATCCGGGACTAGCGGTTTCGAGACCCAGTACTTC. Supplemented by reference TRBV19 and TRBJ2-5, the full variable domain reads DGGITQSPKYLFRKEGQNVTLSCEQNLNHDAMYWYRQDPGQGLRLIYYSQIVNDFQKGDIAEGYSVSREKKESFPLTVTSAQKNPTAFYLCASTSGTSGFETQYFGPGTRLLVL.

The table lists this clonotype with many counts. The chain combines TRBV7-2 with TRBJ2-1, with TRBD1 matching over 7 bases. Trimming removed 1 base from V and 4 bases from J; junction bases left unmatched: 4. The germline CDR1 and CDR2 sequences are SGHTA and FQGNSA. The CDR3 consists of 15 residues. CDR3 DNA: TGTGCCAGCAGCTTAGGGGGACAGACTTACAATGAGCAGTTCTTC. It codes for CASSLGGQTYNEQFF.

This clonotype was seen at least ten times. This chain's CDR3 is CASSQDSSGANVLTF. The DNA for the CDR3 is TGTGCCAGCAGCCAAGACAGCTCTGGGGCCAACGTCCTGACTTTC. The chain uses TRBV3-1 and TRBJ2-6; D unresolved. The V end was cut by 0 bases, the J end by 0 bases, with 3 bases between. Germline CDR1 LGHDT, CDR2 YNNKEL (reference sequence). This CDR3 has 15 residues.

There are a few counts of this clonotype. The chain has TRBV30 and TRBJ1-1, with 9 bases matching TRBD1. Trimming removed 2 bases from V and 4 bases from J; junction bases left unmatched: 8. CDR1 and CDR2 from the germline V gene are GTSNPN and SVGIG (reference sequence). The CDR3 has 15 amino acids. CDR3 nucleotides: TGTGCCTGGAGTAAAGTGGGGACAGGGAGCACTGAAGCTTTCTTT. This encodes CAWSKVGTGSTEAFF.